The source of this T cell receptor (beta chain) is a study of CD8 T cells in Susac syndrome. The authors reverse transcribed about 0.5 to 1 ug RNA with random hexamers. TCRdb used MiXCR to reprocess the immunoSEQ multiplex PCR reads, holding one entry per CDR3 protein. The sample shows about 150,000 distinct CDR3 sequences, about 96% of them seen only once. Per germline, CDR1 GTSNPN and CDR2 SVGIG (reference sequence). V gave up 2 bases and J gave up 8 bases, with 9 bases separating them. There are 12 residues in the CDR3. This chain joins TRBV30 and TRBJ2-2; D not resolved. This clonotype was sampled from a human donor with Susac syndrome. Sequencing was performed on CD4+ T cells from PBMCs. CDR3 coding DNA: TGTGCCTGGAGTTGGTACTCGGGGGAGCTGTTTTTT. This gives the protein CAWSWYSGELFF.